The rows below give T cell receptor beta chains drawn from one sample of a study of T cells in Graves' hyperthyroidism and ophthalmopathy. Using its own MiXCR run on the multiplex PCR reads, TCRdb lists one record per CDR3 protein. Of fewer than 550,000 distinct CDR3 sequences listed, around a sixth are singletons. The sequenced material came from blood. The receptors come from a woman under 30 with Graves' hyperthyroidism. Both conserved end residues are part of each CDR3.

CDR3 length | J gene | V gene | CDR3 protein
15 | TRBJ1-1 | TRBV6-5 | CASSYSRPGGTEAFF
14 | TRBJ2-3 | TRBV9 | CARSTGTGTDTQYF
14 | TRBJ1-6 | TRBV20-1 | CSADSGGEASPLHF
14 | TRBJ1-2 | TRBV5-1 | CASSLGQVKGGYTF
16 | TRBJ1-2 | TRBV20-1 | CSGGWPRSGGDNGYTF
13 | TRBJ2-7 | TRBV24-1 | CATSGTGGREQYF
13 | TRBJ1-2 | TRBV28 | CASSPSSSYGYTF
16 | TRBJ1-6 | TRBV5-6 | CASSPARTAWGSPLHF
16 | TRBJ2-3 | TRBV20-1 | CSASQPRRGRQDTQYF
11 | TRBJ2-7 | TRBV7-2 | CASSRAAEQYF
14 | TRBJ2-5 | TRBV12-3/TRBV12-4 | CASSLRRQQETQYF
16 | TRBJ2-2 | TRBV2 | CASQGRRGGWTGELFF
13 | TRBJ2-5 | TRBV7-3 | CASAWEVGETQYF
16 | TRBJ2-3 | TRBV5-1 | CASASGSSQFTDTQYF
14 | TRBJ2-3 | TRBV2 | CASSEGVGTDTQYF
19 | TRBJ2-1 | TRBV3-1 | CASSHDAHSGTSGAGEQFF
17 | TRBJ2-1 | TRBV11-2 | CASRGSATGLSDNEQFF
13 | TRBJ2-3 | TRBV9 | CASSVASADTQYF
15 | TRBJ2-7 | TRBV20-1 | CSARPSESLSYEQYF
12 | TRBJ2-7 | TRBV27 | CASSGGGSEQYF
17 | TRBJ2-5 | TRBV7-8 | CASSFKGLREFTETQYF
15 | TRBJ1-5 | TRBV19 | CASTNRAASNQPQHF
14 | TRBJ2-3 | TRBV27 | CASSFRAGTDTQYF
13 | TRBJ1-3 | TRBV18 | CASSPQPPDTIYF
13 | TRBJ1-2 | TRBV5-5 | CASSLQGSHGYTF
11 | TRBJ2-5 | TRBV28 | CASSKQETQYF
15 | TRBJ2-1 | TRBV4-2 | CASSQDVLAGNEQFF
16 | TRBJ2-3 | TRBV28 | CASSLSAGGSTDTQYF
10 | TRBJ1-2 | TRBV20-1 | CSAPNYGYTF
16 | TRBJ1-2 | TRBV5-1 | CASSLARGQSNYGYTF
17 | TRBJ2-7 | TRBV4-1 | CASSQGPMVQGFYEQYF
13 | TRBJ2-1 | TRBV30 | CAWSVPGGEEQFF
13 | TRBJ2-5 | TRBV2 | CASMRRSGETQYF
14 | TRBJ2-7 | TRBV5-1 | CASSSGQGSNEQYF
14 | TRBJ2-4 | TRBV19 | CASSGLAAKNIQYF
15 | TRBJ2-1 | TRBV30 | CAWSLGLTGDNEQFF
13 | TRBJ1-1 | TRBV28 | CASSLGTDTEAFF
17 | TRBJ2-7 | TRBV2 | CASRPASLAARSYEQYF
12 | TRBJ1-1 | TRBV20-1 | CSARIGTIEAFF
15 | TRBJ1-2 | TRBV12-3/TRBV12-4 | CASSARQVPWYGYTF
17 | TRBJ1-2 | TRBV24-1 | CATSDLWGTEGYYGYTF
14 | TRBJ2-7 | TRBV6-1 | CASSPRVRTYEQYF
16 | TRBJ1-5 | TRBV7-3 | CASSLMDSRSNQPQHF
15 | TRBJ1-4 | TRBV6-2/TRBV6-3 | CASSYHQGGGEKLFF
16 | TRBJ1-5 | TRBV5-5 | CASSLDEGTHNQPQHF
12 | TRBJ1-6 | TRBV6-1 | CASSPPRSPLHF
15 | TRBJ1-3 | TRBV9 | CASSVDRDSGNTIYF
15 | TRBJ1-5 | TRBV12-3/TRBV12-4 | CASAPRQASEPPQHF
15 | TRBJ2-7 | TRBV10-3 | CAISVEGGGSYEQYF
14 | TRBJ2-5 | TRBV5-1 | CASSFGRPEETQYF
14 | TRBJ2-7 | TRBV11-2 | CASRGEAGGNEQYF
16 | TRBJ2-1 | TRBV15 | CATSRGRDSIYNEQFF
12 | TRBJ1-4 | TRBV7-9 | CASSETGEKLFF
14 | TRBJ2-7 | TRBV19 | CASSIAGGPYEQYF
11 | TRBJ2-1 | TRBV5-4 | CASSLAYEQFF
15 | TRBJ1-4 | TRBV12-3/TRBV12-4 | CASSYLQALNEKLFF
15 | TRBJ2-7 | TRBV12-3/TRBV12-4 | CASSPGTGQGYEQYF
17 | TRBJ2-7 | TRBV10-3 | CAISDSGSGGSPYEQYF
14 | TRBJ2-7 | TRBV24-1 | CATSEYSGGYEQYF